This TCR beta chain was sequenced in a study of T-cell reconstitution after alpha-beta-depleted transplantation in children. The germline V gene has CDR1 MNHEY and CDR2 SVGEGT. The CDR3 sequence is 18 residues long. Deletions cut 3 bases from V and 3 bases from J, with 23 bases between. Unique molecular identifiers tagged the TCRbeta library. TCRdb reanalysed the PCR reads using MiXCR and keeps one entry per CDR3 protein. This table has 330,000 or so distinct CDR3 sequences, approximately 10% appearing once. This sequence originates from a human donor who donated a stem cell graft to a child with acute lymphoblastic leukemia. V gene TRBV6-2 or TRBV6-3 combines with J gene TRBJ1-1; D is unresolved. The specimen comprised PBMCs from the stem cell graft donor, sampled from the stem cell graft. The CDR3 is CASSYEQQLLWDDTEAFF. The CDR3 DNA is TGTGCCAGCAGTTATGAGCAACAGCTTTTATGGGATGACACTGAAGCTTTCTTT.